This TCR beta chain originates from a study of blood T cell repertoires in COVID-19 (dated by TCRdb to 2018 to 2020). At the level of the whole study: The collaborator samples originated in the United States, Italy and Spain and spanned the acute and convalescent phases of COVID-19. The material from the prospective study consisted of cDNA or gDNA derived from T cells, B-cell-depleted T cells, or PBMCs. The dataset comprised deeply sampled blood TCRbeta repertoires from subjects exposed to, actively infected with, or recovered from COVID-19. The repertoires were made available in a free public database intended to serve as a resource for research on the immune response to SARS-CoV-2. The samples were drawn from the first 160 participants of the ongoing ImmuneRACE study and from some 1,300 subjects provided by 6 global collaborators. Sample metadata almost always included a de-identified subject ID, COVID-19 status, age in years and sex. Where available, HLA class I and class II types were obtained from metadata supplied by the sample provider rather than from assay-based typing. Study-wide findings and limitations: The amount of clinical and demographic metadata varied by source and participant and was provided uncurated.

TCRbeta CDR3 regions were amplified from genomic DNA using the immunoSEQ Assay, a bias-controlled multiplex PCR. The original pipeline was this. The number of nucleated cells in each sample was estimated from the amplification of reference gene primers within the assay. To quantify the absolute abundance of each unique TCRbeta CDR3 rearrangement, sequence reads were collapsed and filtered. Productive Simpson clonality was computed per sample as the square root of Simpson's diversity index over productive rearrangements. Held by TCRdb, this immuneACCESS table contains in-frame sequences only and omits some clones. Under half of the omission traces to an unresolved V gene where checked; the cause of the rest is unknown. For V, J and clone size, that table is used; D and trimming come from the DNA. The sample has 80,000 to 100,000 clones on record, less than 85% of them singletons. The ten largest clonotypes hold over 3.5% of the sample.

V is cut back by 3 bases and J by 10 bases, with 11 bases in the junction unmatched. Including cysteine and phenylalanine, the CDR3 has 15 amino acids. Only the CDR3 DNA stays, 45 bases, in frame from base 1. CDR1 and CDR2, per the germline V gene, are KGHSH and LQKENI. A note on this clone: Its binding antigen is unknown. No qualities accompany the bases; no much larger clone lies one base away.

In Seattle, one collaborating source enrolled patients while the infection was active and tracked those patients longitudinally over the course of disease. Whole blood was collected in K2EDTA tubes by collaborating institutions according to the institutions' own protocols. For TCRbeta analysis, collaborators shipped samples in one of three forms: frozen whole blood, isolated PBMCs, or DNA extracted from either of those sample types. This clonotype was obtained from a man in his sixties or seventies with COVID-19, enrolled during active disease. Sequencing used peripheral blood. Recombination joined TRBV18 with TRBJ1-5; 8 junctional bases match TRBD1. The CDR3 is CASSPNSGQGGPQHF. The sequence in DNA is TGTGCCAGCTCACCCAACTCCGGACAGGGTGGTCCCCAGCATTTT.